This T cell receptor (beta chain) was profiled in a study of blood T cell repertoires in COVID-19. In the study overall: Spain, Italy and the United States supplied samples that represented acute and convalescent COVID-19. PBMCs, B-cell-depleted T cells, or T cells provided the cDNA or gDNA that made up the material.

Only in-frame clones appear in the TCRdb table, and some are missing; sequencing was by immunoSEQ multiplex PCR. The table lists 250,000 to 350,000 clones, 70% to 85% of them singletons. Specimen: peripheral blood. The source of this sequence is a human donor with COVID-19, enrolled during active disease. The donor label of this sample is uncertain.

The CDR3 coding sequence is TGTGCCAGCAGTTTACAGGGAGAGACCCAGTACTTC. Translation gives CASSLQGETQYF. The chain combines TRBV28 with TRBJ2-5; D possibly corresponds to TRBD1 (5 bases). The CDR3 contains 12 residues. The V gene's germline CDR1 is MDHEN and CDR2 SYDVKM. Trimming took 2 bases from V and 4 from J, leaving 5 bases between them.